This record covers a single T cell receptor beta chain. Only in-frame clones appear in the TCRdb table, and some are missing; sequencing was by immunoSEQ multiplex PCR. Among around 81,000 clones, roughly 92% were seen once, and the ten largest hold over 3.5%. These data come from a study of T cell changes during pregnancy in multiple sclerosis. The TCR was taken from a female donor in good health, enrolled as a control in a pregnancy study. Specimen: peripheral blood, collected after pregnancy.

Here the CDR3 reads CASSAARNTEAFF. The CDR3 nucleotides are TGTGCCAGCAGCGCGGCTCGGAACACTGAAGCTTTCTTT. The V gene is TRBV11-3, the J gene TRBJ1-1; D is uncertain. Germline values: CDR1 SGHNT, CDR2 YENEEA. Trimming shortened V by 5 bases and J by 1 base, and 8 bases separated the two germline ends. The CDR3 has 13 residues. Supplemented by reference TRBV11-3 and TRBJ1-1, the full variable domain reads EAGVVQSPRYKIIEKKQPVAFWCNPISGHNTLYWYLQNLGQGPELLIRYENEEAVDDSQLPKDRFSAERLKGVDSTLKIQPAELGDSAVYLCASSAARNTEAFFGQGTRLTVV.